This entry features one T cell receptor beta chain sequence. The data were obtained in a study of blood T cell repertoires in COVID-19. Whole-study context: Whether acute or convalescent, the COVID-19 samples came from the United States, Italy and Spain.

Generated by immunoSEQ multiplex PCR, the TCRdb table keeps only in-frame clones and is missing some. The sample includes 75,000 to 80,000 clones, 88% of them seen just once. The sequence came from a human donor in a cohort sampled during active COVID-19. The specimen was peripheral blood.

CDR3 region: CAITPDRGDGNTIYF. CDR3 DNA sequence: TGTGCCATCACTCCGGACAGGGGGGATGGAAACACCATATATTTT. J is TRBJ1-3 and V is TRBV10-3; 10 positions match TRBD1. Germline V CDR1 and CDR2: ENHRY, SYGVKD. This CDR3 is 15 amino acids long. V was pared by 7 bases and J by 3 bases, with 6 bases of the junction left unmatched.